The 28 T cell receptor beta chains presented below share a single source sample, sequenced in a study of OX40 agonist ivuxolimab in advanced cancers. The assay was immunoSEQ multiplex PCR, and TCRdb's table has in-frame clones only and misses some. The sample consists of 15,000 to 20,000 clones, approximately 87% of them appearing once. Here the sequenced sample was CD4+ or CD8+ T cells sorted from blood, taken in a trial of the OX40 agonist ivuxolimab. The receptors here all came from an adult with an advanced solid tumor such as melanoma, head and neck, liver or kidney cancer.

This rearrangement joins TRBV5-8 to TRBJ1-1, with 7 bases matching TRBD1. Germline values: CDR1 SGHTS, CDR2 YDEGEE. The length of the CDR3 is 14 residues. Trimming at V came to 5 bases and at J to 2 bases, leaving 6 bases not matched to a gene. The CDR3 sequence: CASRITGDNTEAFF. CDR3 coding DNA: TGTGCCAGCAGGATTACAGGGGACAACACTGAAGCTTTCTTT.

By proportion, this clone is medium-sized. The chain recombines TRBV5-6 with TRBJ2-7; D unresolved. The CDR3 is made up of 13 amino acids. From germline, CDR1 is SGHDT and CDR2 YYEEEE. The ends were cut back, 2 bases at V and 0 bases at J, with 6 bases in the middle. The CDR3 coding sequence is TGTGCCAGCAGCTTTGGGGTCTCCTACGAGCAGTACTTC. It encodes CASSFGVSYEQYF.

The chain has TRBV28 and TRBJ1-1; D possibly corresponds to TRBD1 (5 bases). Trimming removed 5 bases at V and 2 bases at J, with 6 bases between. There are 12 residues in the CDR3. Germline loops: CDR1 MDHEN, CDR2 SYDVKM. The CDR3 protein is CASSQGNTEAFF. In DNA, the CDR3 is TGTGCCAGCAGTCAGGGTAACACTGAAGCTTTCTTT. The variable domain in full, with the rest retrieved from reference TRBV28 and TRBJ1-1, is DVKVTQSSRYLVKRTGEKVFLECVQDMDHENMFWYRQDPGLGLRLIYFSYDVKMKEKGDIPEGYSVSREKKERFSLILESASTNQTSMYLCASSQGNTEAFFGQGTRLTVV.

This clone turned up a few times. V usage is TRBV2 and J usage is TRBJ2-7, with a tentative D call TRBD2 (5 bases). The CDR3 runs 14 residues. Trimming removed 4 bases at V and 3 bases at J, with 13 bases between. The germline gives CDR1 SNHLY, CDR2 FYNNEI. The CDR3 reads CASSAADGDYEQYF. The CDR3 nucleotides are TGTGCCAGCAGTGCTGCGGACGGGGACTACGAGCAGTACTTC.

The V and J genes are TRBV27 and TRBJ2-1, with D tentatively TRBD2 (6 bases). The germline V and J ends were trimmed by 7 bases and 0 bases, with 10 bases remaining between them. Germline V lookup: CDR1 MNHEY, CDR2 SMNVEV (reference sequence). The CDR3 spans 14 residues. The CDR3 sequence is CASTGTLSYNEQFF. The CDR3 coding sequence is TGTGCCAGCACTGGGACTCTCTCCTACAATGAGCAGTTCTTC.

The V call is TRBV27, the J call TRBJ1-1, with a tentative D call TRBD1 (6 bases). CDR1 and CDR2 (germline): MNHEY, SMNVEV (reference sequence). V was shortened by 5 bases and J by 6 bases, with 19 bases between the two germline ends. The CDR3 covers 15 residues. The CDR3 coding sequence is TGTGCCAGCAGTCAAACGGGGACATTTTTGGCTGAAGCTTTCTTT. Encoded protein: CASSQTGTFLAEAFF.

CDR3 loop: CASGGEVSDTQYF. The CDR3 nucleotides read TGTGCCAGCGGTGGGGAAGTCTCAGATACGCAGTATTTT. This rearrangement joins TRBV6-6 to TRBJ2-3; D unclear. Deletions cut 8 bases from V and 4 bases from J, with 13 bases between. This CDR3 is built from 13 residues. CDR1 MNHNY and CDR2 SVGAGI come from the germline V gene (reference sequence).

The J gene is TRBJ2-1, the V gene TRBV27; no reliable D call. The CDR3 totals 14 residues. In germline, CDR1 is MNHEY, CDR2 SMNVEV (reference sequence). Trimming shortened V by 2 bases and J by 8 bases, and 13 bases separated the two germline ends. CDR3 region: CASSLGRLGDEQFF. Written as DNA, the CDR3 is TGTGCCAGCAGTTTAGGCCGGTTGGGTGATGAGCAGTTCTTC.

The genes are TRBV7-2 and TRBJ2-7; D unresolved. The CDR3 covers 13 residues. Germline V CDR1 and CDR2: SGHTA, FQGNSA. Trimming shortened V by 1 base and J by 6 bases, and 10 bases separated the two germline ends. For the CDR3, the DNA is TGTGCCAGCAGCTTAGTTTTGTTAGGCGAGCAGTACTTC. Protein product: CASSLVLLGEQYF.

This clone has just a few counts. The gene calls are TRBV28 and TRBJ2-7, with D perhaps TRBD1 (6 bases). Per germline, CDR1 MDHEN and CDR2 SYDVKM. The CDR3 totals 15 residues. The ends were cut back, 5 bases at V and 3 bases at J, with 17 bases in the middle. As DNA, the CDR3 is TGTGCCAGCAGTACCATAATCGGACAGAACTACGAGCAGTACTTC. Translating gives CASSTIIGQNYEQYF. Full variable domain (remainder filled in from reference TRBV28 and TRBJ2-7): DVKVTQSSRYLVKRTGEKVFLECVQDMDHENMFWYRQDPGLGLRLIYFSYDVKMKEKGDIPEGYSVSREKKERFSLILESASTNQTSMYLCASSTIIGQNYEQYFGPGTRLTVT.

V gene TRBV4-3 combines with J gene TRBJ2-1; TRBD2 agrees at 7 bases. Germline trimming cut 4 bases from V and 7 bases from J; bases unmatched to any gene: 1. The CDR3 has 12 residues. Germline assignment: CDR1 LGHNA and CDR2 YSLEER. CDR3 amino acids: CASSLGGNEQFF. The DNA of the CDR3 is TGCGCCAGCAGCCTCGGGGGGAATGAGCAGTTCTTC.

The gene calls are TRBV30 and TRBJ2-1; no reliable D call. The CDR3 totals 13 residues. Germline V lookup: CDR1 GTSNPN, CDR2 SVGIG (reference sequence). The V gene lost 4 bases and the J gene lost 0 bases, with 7 bases spanning the gap. Here the CDR3 reads CAWTGDSYNEQFF. CDR3 nucleotide sequence: TGTGCCTGGACTGGAGACTCCTACAATGAGCAGTTCTTC.

This clone was found once. This chain uses TRBV28 with TRBJ2-2, with 11 bases aligning to TRBD2. The V gene end was trimmed by 5 bases and the J gene end by 6 bases; junction bases not matched to a gene: 2. Germline assignment: CDR1 MDHEN and CDR2 SYDVKM. The CDR3 covers 14 residues. The CDR3 region is CASSRLAGSGELFF. The CDR3 bases are TGTGCCAGCAGTCGACTAGCGGGATCCGGGGAGCTGTTTTTT. The full variable domain, in which reference TRBV28 and TRBJ2-2 provide the parts outside the CDR3, is DVKVTQSSRYLVKRTGEKVFLECVQDMDHENMFWYRQDPGLGLRLIYFSYDVKMKEKGDIPEGYSVSREKKERFSLILESASTNQTSMYLCASSRLAGSGELFFGEGSRLTVL.

This sequence joins TRBV19 and TRBJ1-2; 9 bases are a match to TRBD1. V was pared by 5 bases and J by 0 bases, with 7 bases of the junction left unmatched. Germline V gives CDR1 LNHDA, CDR2 SQIVND (reference sequence). There are 16 residues in the CDR3. The CDR3 loop is CASSVSGDRANYGYTF. DNA of the CDR3: TGTGCCAGTAGTGTATCGGGGGACAGGGCTAACTATGGCTACACCTTC. The full variable domain, its missing parts supplied by reference TRBV19 and TRBJ1-2, is DGGITQSPKYLFRKEGQNVTLSCEQNLNHDAMYWYRQDPGQGLRLIYYSQIVNDFQKGDIAEGYSVSREKKESFPLTVTSAQKNPTAFYLCASSVSGDRANYGYTFGSGTRLTVV.

The V and J genes are TRBV28 and TRBJ2-7, with a possible D match to TRBD1 (6 bases). CDR3 length: 14 residues. Trimming cost V 4 bases and J 5 bases, with 15 bases left between them. CDR1 and CDR2 (germline): MDHEN, SYDVKM. CDR3 DNA: TGTGCCAGCAGTTCCTCAGGGGAAGAGGACGAGCAGTACTTC. Protein: CASSSSGEEDEQYF.

The rearrangement joins TRBV11-2 to TRBJ2-1; D perhaps matches TRBD2 (6 bases). The CDR3 consists of 11 residues. Looked up from germline, CDR1 is SGHAT and CDR2 is FQNNGV. V was clipped by 3 bases and J by 14 bases, with 11 bases between them. CDR3 DNA sequence: TGTGCCAGCAGCTTTACGGGGGAGGAGTTCTTC. Translated, it gives CASSFTGEEFF.

This rearrangement joins TRBV28 to TRBJ2-7; tentatively, D is TRBD1 (6 bases). Germline V lookup: CDR1 MDHEN, CDR2 SYDVKM. The length of the CDR3 is 14 residues. Trimming took 5 bases from V and 5 from J, leaving 16 bases between them. The CDR3 here is CASSNPYDRHEQYF. CDR3 DNA: TGTGCCAGCAGTAATCCCTATGACAGGCACGAGCAGTACTTC.

The V gene is TRBV7-3, the J gene TRBJ2-7; TRBD1 might be the D (6 bases). Trimming removed 1 base at V and 2 bases at J, with 15 bases between. Per germline, CDR1 SGHTA and CDR2 FQGTGA. The CDR3 covers 16 residues. The CDR3 nucleotides read TGTGCCAGCAGCTTAAATTCAGGGGTGGTTCCCTACGAGCAGTACTTC. It yields the protein CASSLNSGVVPYEQYF. The whole variable domain, filled in from reference TRBV7-3 and TRBJ2-7, reads GAGVSQTPSNKVTEKGKYVELRCDPISGHTALYWYRQSLGQGPEFLIYFQGTGAADDSGLPNDRFFAVRPEGSVSTLKIQRTERGDSAVYLCASSLNSGVVPYEQYFGPGTRLTVT.

The chain recombines TRBV13 with TRBJ2-5; 11 nucleotides match TRBD2. Germline V gene data show CDR1 as PRHDT and CDR2 as FYEKMQ (reference sequence). The CDR3 runs 17 residues. The trim removed 4 bases at V and 5 bases at J, leaving 12 bases unmatched. The DNA for the CDR3 is TGTGCCAGCAGCTCTCGGCTAGCGGGAGGCCCCCGGGAGACCCAGTACTTC. As protein: CASSSRLAGGPRETQYF.

The rearrangement joins TRBV6-5 to TRBJ1-1, with 7 positions matching TRBD1. V lost 6 bases and J lost 0; bases outside the gene matches: 4. This CDR3 is 14 amino acids long. Germline assignment: CDR1 MNHEY and CDR2 SVGAGI. CDR3 sequence: CASSPGQLNTEAFF. The CDR3 DNA reads as TGTGCCAGCAGCCCGGGACAGCTGAACACTGAAGCTTTCTTT.

This clone has just one count. The CDR3 DNA is TGTGCCAGCAGCCAAGATAGCGGGAGTGTCGATACGCAGTATTTT. It specifies CASSQDSGSVDTQYF. The rearrangement uses TRBV4-2 and TRBJ2-3; TRBD2 aligns across 9 bases. In germline, CDR1 is LGHNA, CDR2 YNFKEQ. V was pared by 0 bases and J by 6 bases, with 4 bases of the junction left unmatched. The CDR3 is 15 residues long.

The table lists this clone with a few counts. The chain recombines TRBV7-8 with TRBJ2-7; D is unclear. CDR1 is SGHVS, CDR2 FQNEAQ, per germline. V lost 1 base and J lost 3, with 7 bases in between. This CDR3 is built from 13 residues. The CDR3 region is CASSLEYNYEQYF. CDR3 bases: TGTGCCAGCAGCTTAGAGTACAACTACGAGCAGTACTTC.

This chain links TRBV5-1 with TRBJ2-1; 7 positions match TRBD2. The CDR3 contains 16 residues. Germline V gene data show CDR1 as SGHRS and CDR2 as YFSETQ. V trimming: 1 base; J trimming: 5 bases; junction bases outside the gene matches: 9. CDR3 residues: CASSLSREREDNEQFF. The CDR3 bases are TGCGCCAGCAGCTTGTCGCGGGAGAGAGAAGACAATGAGCAGTTCTTC. Together with reference TRBV5-1 and TRBJ2-1, the CDR3 gives the full variable domain: KAGVTQTPRYLIKTRGQQVTLSCSPISGHRSVSWYQQTPGQGLQFLFEYFSETQRNKGNFPGRFSGRQFSNSRSEMNVSTLELGDSALYLCASSLSREREDNEQFFGPGTRLTVL.

This clone was seen a few times. The rearrangement joins TRBV30 to TRBJ1-1; D perhaps matches TRBD1 (5 bases). V shed 2 bases and J shed 0 bases, with 10 bases lying between them. The CDR3 totals 14 residues. Germline V gives CDR1 GTSNPN, CDR2 SVGIG (reference sequence). This CDR3 reads CAWSHRGMNTEAFF. CDR3 nucleotide sequence: TGTGCCTGGAGTCACCGGGGGATGAACACTGAAGCTTTCTTT.

This clone came up a few times. V is TRBV9 and J is TRBJ2-2, with 7 positions matching TRBD1. V gave up 3 bases and J gave up 1 base; unmatched junction bases: 6. CDR1 is SGDLS, CDR2 YYNGEE, per germline. This CDR3 is built from 16 residues. CDR3: CASSAGTVLNTGELFF. The CDR3 DNA reads as TGTGCCAGCAGCGCAGGGACAGTATTGAACACCGGGGAGCTGTTTTTT.

The chain couples TRBV20-1 to TRBJ2-5; D is ambiguous. The germline CDR1 and CDR2 sequences are DFQATT and SNEGSKA (reference sequence). Trimming shortened V by 4 bases and J by 3 bases, and 3 bases separated the two germline ends. The CDR3 spans 10 residues. The CDR3 DNA sequence: TGCAGTGCTATGAAAGAGACCCAGTACTTC. This translates into CSAMKETQYF.

CDR3 sequence reads: CSAAGTGTDNEQFF. CDR3 coding DNA: TGCAGCGCTGCCGGCACCGGGACAGACAATGAGCAGTTCTTC. The rearrangement joins TRBV29-1 to TRBJ2-1, with TRBD1 matching over 7 bases. Looked up from germline, CDR1 is SQVTM and CDR2 is ANQGSEA. After removal of 7 bases from V and 5 bases from J, the junction contained 11 bases not matched to a gene. This CDR3 is built from 14 residues.

The V gene is TRBV7-6, the J gene TRBJ2-3; D possibly uses TRBD1 or TRBD2 (5 bases each). V gave up 1 base and J gave up 6 bases, with 17 bases separating them. This CDR3 has 16 residues. Germline values: CDR1 SGHVS, CDR2 FNYEAQ. CDR3 in amino acids: CASSLGHGTPGDTQYF. CDR3 DNA: TGTGCCAGCAGCTTAGGCCACGGGACCCCTGGGGATACGCAGTATTTT.